The 15 T cell receptor beta chains listed next were all sequenced from one sample in a study of blood T cell repertoires in COVID-19. Sequencing used immunoSEQ multiplex PCR; TCRdb keeps in-frame clones, though not all of them. The data hold approximately 210,000 clones, with about 91% observed a single time. What was sequenced was peripheral blood. The receptors shown here come from a woman aged 40 to 50 with acute or convalescent COVID-19.

The CDR3 reads CASTPSSYNEQFF. CDR3 sequence (DNA): TGTGCCAGCACCCCGAGCTCCTACAATGAGCAGTTCTTC. V and J are TRBV12-3 or TRBV12-4 and TRBJ2-1; D unresolved. The CDR3 is 13 amino acids. V was trimmed by 7 bases and J by 0 bases, leaving 7 bases between them.

CDR3 in DNA: TGTGCCAGCAGCTCACTAGCGGGGGGGGGCACCGGGGAGCTGTTTTTT. Its translation: CASSSLAGGGTGELFF. The chain uses TRBV5-4 and TRBJ2-2, with 13 bases fitting TRBD2. V lost 3 bases to trimming and J lost 4 bases; unmatched junction nucleotides: 3. The CDR3 is 16 amino acids. Germline V CDR1 and CDR2: SGHNT, YYREEE (reference sequence).

This clone was seen only once. The V and J genes are TRBV7-9 and TRBJ1-2; 10 nucleotides line up with TRBD1. CDR1 SEHNR and CDR2 FQNEAQ come from the germline V gene (reference sequence). The CDR3 has 12 residues. The CDR3 region has the DNA TGTGGGACAGGGGGTGCCTTTTATGGCTACACCTTC. Encoded protein: CGTGGAFYGYTF.

The chain uses TRBV7-8 and TRBJ1-1, with TRBD1 matching 9 bases. Per the germline V gene, CDR1 is SGHVS and CDR2 is FQNEAQ. This CDR3 has 18 residues. With 5 bases clipped from V and 5 bases from J, the junction kept 18 bases outside the gene matches. Here the CDR3 reads CASSKRAPTGGVWTEAFF. The CDR3 DNA reads as TGTGCCAGCAGCAAGCGAGCCCCGACAGGGGGGGTTTGGACTGAAGCTTTCTTT.

The chain carries TRBV12-3 or TRBV12-4 and TRBJ1-5, with D possibly being TRBD1 (6 bases). The CDR3 is made up of 13 amino acids. Trimming stripped 6 bases from V and 6 bases from J, with 12 bases between. The CDR3: CASRPGASQPQHF. The DNA for the CDR3 is TGTGCCAGCAGACCAGGGGCAAGTCAGCCCCAGCATTTT.

The chain combines TRBV2 with TRBJ1-5; D is ambiguous. From germline, CDR1 is SNHLY and CDR2 FYNNEI. V lost 3 bases and J lost 1, with 10 bases in between. This CDR3 region has 15 residues. CDR3 loop: CASSDRGVSNQPQHF. The CDR3 bases are TGTGCCAGCAGTGATAGAGGTGTGAGCAATCAGCCCCAGCATTTT.

DNA for the CDR3: TGTGCCAGCGAGCGGGATCCGACAGGGGAGGGGGCGAACACTGAAGCTTTCTTT. Translated: CASERDPTGEGANTEAFF. The chain couples TRBV21-1 to TRBJ1-1; the DNA was not used to check the table's D call, TRBD1. TRBV21-1 is reported as a pseudogene. The CDR3 is 18 amino acids.

This clone was observed once. This rearrangement joins TRBV30 to TRBJ1-3; 8 bases are a match to TRBD1. The CDR3 spans 14 residues. The V gene end was trimmed by 3 bases and the J gene end by 0 bases; junction bases not matched to a gene: 1. Germline CDR1 and CDR2: GTSNPN and SVGIG (reference sequence). CDR3 residues: CAWSGTGSGNTIYF. CDR3 nucleotide sequence: TGTGCCTGGAGCGGGACAGGCTCTGGAAACACCATATATTTT. The variable domain in full, completed from reference TRBV30 and TRBJ1-3, reads SQTIHQWPATLVQPVGSPLSLECTVEGTSNPNLYWYRQAAGRGLQLLFYSVGIGQISSEVPQNLSASRPQDRQFILSSKKLLLSDSGFYLCAWSGTGSGNTIYFGEGSWLTVV.

J is TRBJ1-2 and V is TRBV6-5; D may be TRBD1 (6 bases). From germline, CDR1 is MNHEY and CDR2 SVGAGI. V was shortened by 4 bases and J by 8 bases, with 14 bases between the two germline ends. The CDR3 sequence is 13 residues long. Here the CDR3 DNA reads TGTGCCAGCAGTTTACAGGGAATTGAGGGCTACACCTTC. Translating gives CASSLQGIEGYTF.

This chain links TRBV2 with TRBJ1-2, with 8 bases that match TRBD1. There are 13 residues in the CDR3. CDR1 is SNHLY, CDR2 FYNNEI, per germline. Losses at the gene ends were 8 bases for V and 7 bases for J; bases not matched to a gene: 9. The CDR3 region is CASEEDRVSGYTF. In nucleotides, the CDR3 is TGTGCCAGCGAAGAGGACAGGGTCAGTGGCTACACCTTC.

This chain uses TRBV10-3 with TRBJ2-5, with 9 bases fitting TRBD1. The CDR3 extends over 15 amino acids. Germline trimming cut 2 bases from V and 4 bases from J; bases unmatched to any gene: 5. The V gene's germline CDR1 is ENHRY and CDR2 SYGVKD. The CDR3 region is CAISEVGQGGETQYF. CDR3 in DNA: TGTGCCATCAGTGAGGTGGGACAGGGAGGAGAGACCCAGTACTTC.

This sequence joins TRBV2 and TRBJ2-2; 7 positions agree with TRBD1. Germline V gene sequence: CDR1 SNHLY, CDR2 FYNNEI. The CDR3 covers 13 residues. The V and J ends lost 6 bases and 5 bases, in that order; junction bases with no gene match: 3. CDR3 nucleotide sequence: TGTGCCAGCAGCCAACAGGGGACCGGGGAGCTGTTTTTT. Encoded protein: CASSQQGTGELFF. Full variable domain (missing parts from reference TRBV2 and TRBJ2-2): EPEVTQTPSHQVTQMGQEVILRCVPISNHLYFYWYRQILGQKVEFLVSFYNNEISEKSEIFDDQFSVERPDGSNFTLKIRSTKLEDSAMYFCASSQQGTGELFFGEGSRLTVL.

In nucleotides, the CDR3 is TGTGCCAGCAGTCGGAACAGGGGGGGTAATGAAAAACTGTTTTTT. Its protein product is CASSRNRGGNEKLFF. J is TRBJ1-4 and V is TRBV5-6, with TRBD1 matching 8 bases. This CDR3 region has 15 residues. The V segment lost 5 bases and the J segment 4 bases; nucleotides outside the gene matches: 7. CDR1 and CDR2 (germline): SGHDT, YYEEEE.

This sequence joins TRBV7-9 and TRBJ1-1; D is undetermined. This CDR3 is built from 13 residues. The germline V and J ends were trimmed by 5 bases and 2 bases, with 9 bases remaining between them. CDR1 is SEHNR and CDR2 is FQNEAQ in the germline V gene (reference sequence). DNA of the CDR3: TGTGCCAGCAGCCGACAAGTCAACACTGAAGCTTTCTTT. Its translation is CASSRQVNTEAFF.

The rearrangement links TRBV5-1 to TRBJ2-5; 7 nucleotides match TRBD1. The CDR3 has 14 amino acids. The J segment lost 1 base and the V segment lost 3 bases, leaving 3 bases of the junction unmatched. The germline CDR1 and CDR2 sequences are SGHRS and YFSETQ. CDR3 protein: CASSWAGGQETQYF. In DNA form, the CDR3 reads TGCGCCAGCAGCTGGGCAGGGGGCCAAGAGACCCAGTACTTC.